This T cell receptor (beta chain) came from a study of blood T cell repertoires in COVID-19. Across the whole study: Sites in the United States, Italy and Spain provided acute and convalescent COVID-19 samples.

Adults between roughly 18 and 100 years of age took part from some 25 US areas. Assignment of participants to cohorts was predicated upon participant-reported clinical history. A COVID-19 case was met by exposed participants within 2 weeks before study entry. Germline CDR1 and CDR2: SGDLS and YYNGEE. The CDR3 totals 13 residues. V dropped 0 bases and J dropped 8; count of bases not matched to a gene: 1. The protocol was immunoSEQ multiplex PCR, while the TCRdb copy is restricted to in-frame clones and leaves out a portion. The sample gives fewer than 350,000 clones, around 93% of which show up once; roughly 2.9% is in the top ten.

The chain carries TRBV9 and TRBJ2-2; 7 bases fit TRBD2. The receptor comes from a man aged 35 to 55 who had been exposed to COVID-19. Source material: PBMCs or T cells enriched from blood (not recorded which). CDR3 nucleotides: TGTGCCAGCAGCGTAGGGGACTATGGGGAGCTGTTTTTT. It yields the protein CASSVGDYGELFF. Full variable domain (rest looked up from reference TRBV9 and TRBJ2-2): DSGVTQTPKHLITATGQRVTLRCSPRSGDLSVYWYQQSLDQGLQFLIQYYNGEERAKGNILERFSAQQFPDLHSELNLSSLELGDSALYFCASSVGDYGELFFGEGSRLTVL.